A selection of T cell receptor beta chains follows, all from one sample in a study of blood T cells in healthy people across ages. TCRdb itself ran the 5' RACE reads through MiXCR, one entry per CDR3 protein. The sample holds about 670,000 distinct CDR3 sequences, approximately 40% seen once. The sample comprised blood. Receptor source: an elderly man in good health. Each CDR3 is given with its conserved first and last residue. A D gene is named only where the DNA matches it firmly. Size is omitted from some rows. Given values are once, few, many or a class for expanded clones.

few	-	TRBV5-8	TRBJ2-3	TGTGCCAGTGGGGGGTCCAAGGGCGGTACAGATACGCAGTATTTT	CASGGSKGGTDTQYF
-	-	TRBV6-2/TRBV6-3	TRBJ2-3	TGTGCCAGCAGTTACGGGAGGGGGCTAGATACGCAGTATTTT	CASSYGRGLDTQYF
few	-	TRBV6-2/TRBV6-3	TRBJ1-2	TGTGCCAGCAGTCCGGACGACCTATCTCGGGGAGGCCACACCTTC	CASSPDDLSRGGHTF
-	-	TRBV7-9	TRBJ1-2	TGTGCCAGCAGCTCCAGACAGGCAGGCTACACCTTC	CASSSRQAGYTF
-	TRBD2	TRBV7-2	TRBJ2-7	TGTGCCAGCAGCCCCTCGGCGGGAGTCGATGAGCAGTACTTC	CASSPSAGVDEQYF
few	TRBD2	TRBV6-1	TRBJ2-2	TGTGCCAGCAGACAACTAGCGGGAGCCGGGGAGCTGTTTTTT	CASRQLAGAGELFF
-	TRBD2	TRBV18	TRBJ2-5	TGTGCCAACTCATTCGGGACTAGCGGGGGAGTTCAAGAGACCCAGTACTTC	CANSFGTSGGVQETQYF
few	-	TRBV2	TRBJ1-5	TGTGCCAGCAAAGGGGCAGGGGGCAATCAGCCCCAGCATTTT	CASKGAGGNQPQHF
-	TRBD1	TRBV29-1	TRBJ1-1	TGCAGCGTTGAAAGGCGGGACAGGGAGGGAACTGAAGCTTTCTTT	CSVERRDREGTEAFF
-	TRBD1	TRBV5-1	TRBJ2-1	TGCGCCAGCAGCTTTGGGCGACGTTCGGACAGGGGCCACAATGAGCAGTTCTTC	CASSFGRRSDRGHNEQFF
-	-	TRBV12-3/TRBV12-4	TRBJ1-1	TGTGCCAGCAGCGCTTCAGAGAACACTGAAGCTTTCTTT	CASSASENTEAFF
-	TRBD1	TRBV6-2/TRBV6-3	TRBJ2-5	TGTGCCAGCAGCACCGGGACAGCGGAGACCCAGTACTTC	CASSTGTAETQYF
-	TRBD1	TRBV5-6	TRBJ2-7	TGTGCCAGCACCCGGGACAGGGGAGCGAAATACGAGCAGTACTTC	CASTRDRGAKYEQYF
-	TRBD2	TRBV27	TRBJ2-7	TGTGCCAGCAGTTTGCGGTCCGAAGTTAGCGGGCGCACCTACGAGCAGTACTTC	CASSLRSEVSGRTYEQYF
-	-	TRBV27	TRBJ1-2	TGTGCCAGCAGTTTATGGGACGGGGGTGGCTACACCTTC	CASSLWDGGGYTF
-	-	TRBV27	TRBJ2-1	TGTGCCAGCCGTTCCGGGCGGACGGACCCCTACAATGAGCAGTTCTTC	CASRSGRTDPYNEQFF
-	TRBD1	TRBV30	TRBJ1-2	TGTGCCTGGGCCATGACAGGGTTTAAGGATGGCTACACCTTC	CAWAMTGFKDGYTF
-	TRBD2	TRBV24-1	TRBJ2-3	TGTGCCACCAGTGAATTAGCGGGGGGCTCGCGGTATTTT	CATSELAGGSRYF
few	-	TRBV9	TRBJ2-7	TGTGCCAGCAGCCCAGGGGTGACAGACTCCTACGAGCAGTACTTC	CASSPGVTDSYEQYF
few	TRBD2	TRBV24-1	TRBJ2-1	TGTGCCACCAGTGATTCTGGACTAGCGGCCTTCTACAATGAGCAGTTCTTC	CATSDSGLAAFYNEQFF
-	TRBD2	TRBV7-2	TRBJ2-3	TGTGCCAGCAGCTCGAGCGGGGGCACTTATACGCAGTATTTT	CASSSSGGTYTQYF
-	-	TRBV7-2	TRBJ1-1	TGTGCCAGCAGCACACAGGTCGTCGGCACTGAAGCTTTCTTT	CASSTQVVGTEAFF
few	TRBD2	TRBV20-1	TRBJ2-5	TGCAGTGCTAGCGCGCCGATCGTAGCGGGGGTAGGAGAGACCCAGTACTTC	CSASAPIVAGVGETQYF
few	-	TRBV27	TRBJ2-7	TGTGCCAGCAGTTTCGGCAGGGTCCTTGGAACCTACGAGCAGTACTTC	CASSFGRVLGTYEQYF
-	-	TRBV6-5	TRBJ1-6	TGTGCCAGCAGTTATTTTCAGGGAAATTCACCCCTCCACTTT	CASSYFQGNSPLHF
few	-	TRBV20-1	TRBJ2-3	TGCAGTGCTAGTAGGGACACTAGCACAGATACGCAGTATTTT	CSASRDTSTDTQYF
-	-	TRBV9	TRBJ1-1	TGTGCCAGCAGCGTAGTGGGGAGCACTGAAGCTTTCTTT	CASSVVGSTEAFF